Below are 8 T cell receptor beta chains sequenced from a single sample in a study of a mutant IDH1 vaccine in newly diagnosed glioma. The antigens of these receptors remain unknown. Noted time point: week 5, during vaccination. Doses comprised 300 ug of mutant IDH1 20-mer peptide each, plus topical imiquimod. Profiled with immunoSEQ multiplex PCR; TCRdb holds only in-frame clones, not every one. This sample yields around 50,000 clones, of which 80% to 90% are seen a single time; about 4.2% belongs to the top ten. The sequences come from PBMCs, collected from a glioma patient whose treatment included an IDH1 peptide vaccine. Receptors were obtained from a woman aged 40-49 years with glioma.

This clone appeared a single time. The CDR3 is CASSQGRGGDYGYTF. As DNA, the CDR3 is TGCGCCAGCAGCCAAGGGAGGGGCGGCGACTATGGCTACACCTTC. The chain combines TRBV4-3 with TRBJ1-2, with D possibly TRBD1 on 5 matching bases. CDR3 length equals 15 residues. The germline V and J ends were trimmed by 1 base and 3 bases, with 12 bases remaining between them. Per the germline V gene, CDR1 is LGHNA and CDR2 is YSLEER.

The V call is TRBV18, the J call TRBJ2-2; no reliable D call. This CDR3 is 15 amino acids long. Trimming took off 2 bases at V and 1 base at J, with 8 bases between the two ends. The germline V gene has CDR1 KGHSH and CDR2 LQKENI. Written as DNA, the CDR3 is TGTGCCAGCTCACCATCGTTAGGGAACACCGGGGAGCTGTTTTTT. Amino acid sequence: CASSPSLGNTGELFF.

The J gene is TRBJ2-5, the V gene TRBV15; no clear D gene. This CDR3 is built from 14 residues. Germline V CDR1 and CDR2: LNHNV, YYDKDF (reference sequence). The V and J ends lost 0 bases and 1 base respectively, with 6 bases between them. The CDR3 sequence: CATSRDSTQETQYF. The CDR3 DNA sequence: TGTGCCACCAGCAGAGATTCAACCCAAGAGACCCAGTACTTC.

The chain is built from TRBV30 and TRBJ1-3; possibly TRBD1 for D (6 bases). The V end was cut by 3 bases, the J end by 0 bases, with 12 bases between. Germline-derived CDR1 and CDR2 are GTSNPN and SVGIG (reference sequence). The CDR3 spans 15 residues. The CDR3 sequence is CAWRKDRVSGNTIYF. CDR3 coding DNA: TGTGCCTGGAGAAAGGACAGAGTCTCTGGAAACACCATATATTTT.

This clone was counted once. CDR3 region: CASSISVPHTEAFF. CDR3 nucleotides: TGTGCCAGCAGTATCTCTGTCCCTCACACTGAAGCTTTCTTT. This sequence joins TRBV28 and TRBJ1-1; no definite D call. The germline V and J ends were trimmed by 5 bases and 3 bases, with 13 bases remaining between them. Germline V gene sequence: CDR1 MDHEN, CDR2 SYDVKM. The CDR3 sequence is 14 residues long.

V is TRBV19 and J is TRBJ1-5, with D hard to call. This CDR3 has 15 amino acids. Germline V CDR1 and CDR2: LNHDA, SQIVND (reference sequence). V was shortened by 7 bases and J by 3 bases, with 16 bases between the two germline ends. DNA for the CDR3: TGTGCCAGTACCCGGGCGGAACTGTACAATCAGCCCCAGCATTTT. The encoded protein is CASTRAELYNQPQHF. The full variable domain, rest sourced from reference TRBV19 and TRBJ1-5, is DGGITQSPKYLFRKEGQNVTLSCEQNLNHDAMYWYRQDPGQGLRLIYYSQIVNDFQKGDIAEGYSVSREKKESFPLTVTSAQKNPTAFYLCASTRAELYNQPQHFGDGTRLSIL.

The rearrangement uses TRBV4-3 and TRBJ2-1, with 9 positions matching TRBD2. The CDR3 is 19 residues long. Germline CDR1 reads LGHNA; CDR2 reads YSLEER. After removal of 4 bases from V and 0 bases from J, the junction contained 13 bases not matched to a gene. CDR3 coding DNA: TGCGCCAGCAGCCCTTTCGGTAGCGGGGGAGGAAGCTCCTACAATGAGCAGTTCTTC. The encoded protein is CASSPFGSGGGSSYNEQFF.

The chain combines TRBV7-9 with TRBJ1-1; D possibly corresponds to TRBD1 (5 bases). The CDR3 is 15 amino acids. The V and J ends lost 0 bases and 3 bases respectively, with 11 bases between them. From germline, CDR1 is SEHNR and CDR2 FQNEAQ (reference sequence). CDR3 bases: TGTGCCAGCAGCTTAGCGATTGTAGGGGACACTGAAGCTTTCTTT. It codes for CASSLAIVGDTEAFF.